This T cell receptor (beta chain) was sequenced in a study of TIL therapy for anti-PD-1-resistant metastatic lung cancer (dated by TCRdb to the early 2020s). Background on the whole study: Tumors were harvested prior to any PD-1/PD-L1 blockade, after which nivolumab was administered to patients, and lymphodepletion, expanded TIL infusion and IL-2 were given to patients who progressed. Across the cohort, whole-exome sequencing showed a median non-synonymous tumor mutation burden of roughly 1.5 mutations per megabase. T cell receptor beta sequencing of tumor and peripheral blood served to follow clonotypes across the tumor, the expanded TIL product, and serial blood samples. The cohort was composed predominantly of lung adenocarcinoma, with a few EGFR-mutant and two ALK-rearranged tumors included, and half of patients were identified as current or former smokers. A median age of 54 years (range about 38-80) and a median tumor PD-L1 proportion score of 6% were recorded among enrolled patients.

V is shortened by 4 bases, J by 1 base, and the region joining them spans 15 bases. CDR1 and CDR2, looked up from the germline V gene, are ENHRY and SYGVKD. Including the terminal cysteine and phenylalanine, the CDR3 comprises 16 residues. Only the CDR3 DNA is retained, 48 bases long and in frame from the first base. Here is what the overall study found, with its caveats: Because the cohort was highly selected, with more treatment-naive, never-smoker and oncogene-addicted patients than is typical, generalizability is limited. The baseline peripheral repertoire was partially replaced by infused TIL clonotypes, which then decayed over months, and no apparent association between persistence and response was found. The study protocol defined all tumor marker inferences as exploratory.

The immunoSEQ v3 hsTCRB kit was used to amplify TCR beta CDR3 regions from genomic DNA through bias-controlled multiplex PCR. TCR libraries were sequenced on an Illumina NextSeq 500 to about 1.8 million read pairs for survey level or 5-6 million for deep level. Per the original workflow: V, D and J genes were assigned, non-productive sequences were removed, and clonality was reported by immunoSEQ Analyzer software. To compare repertoires between infused TIL and blood, productive Simpson clonality was used along with the Morisita overlap index of productive TRB rearrangements. The absolute count of a clonotype in blood was estimated by multiplying the lymphocyte count by the CD3+ fraction and by the productive frequency of the clone. The table was pulled from immuneACCESS by TCRdb, which kept in-frame rearrangements only. Such tables lose some clones; where checked, under half of the loss comes from unresolved V genes, and the rest has no known cause. D and trimming come from the DNA, and the V and J calls and clone size come from that table. In all, the sample holds tens of thousands of clones, and around 90% of those were seen once. Around 2.6% of the sample belongs to the ten largest clones.

The time point label of this sample denotes: pre-treatment sample, taken before nivolumab and TIL therapy. Adults with stage 4 NSCLC were enrolled in a dual-center phase I trial from October 2017 to January 2020. The samples were obtained from a phase I trial that was single-arm and open-label and tested tumor-infiltrating lymphocyte therapy combined with nivolumab in advanced non-small cell lung cancer. Mononuclear cells from blood collected in EDTA tubes were isolated on a Ficoll gradient and snap-frozen as pellets, and DNA was then extracted using a Qiagen mini-prep kit. As for this clone: Its antigen is not yet known. Nothing much larger sits one base from this clone, and base qualities are not available.

The specimen comprised blood, sampled at baseline. This TCR derives from a person between 25 and 79 years old with non-small cell lung cancer. The chain joins TRBV10-3 to TRBJ2-3; a tentative D match to TRBD2 spans 6 bases. The CDR3 is CAISGGNLGRTDTQYF. The nucleotide sequence reads TGTGCCATCAGTGGCGGGAATTTGGGGCGCACAGATACGCAGTATTTT.